This TCR beta chain was captured by sequencing in a study of shared clonotypes between healthy human individuals. General observations from the study: Enrolling few donors narrowed the genetic and exposure-history diversity that was represented.

Loaded into unsorted PBMC replicate PCRs was 250 to 350 ng DNA, about 30,000 T cell genomes. TCRdb's copy holds only in-frame clones and misses some; the assay was immunoSEQ multiplex PCR. The sample has around 500,000 clones; roughly 80% are singletons. The CDR3 covers 12 residues. Between the trimmed V and J ends, which lost 3 bases and 9 bases, there was a span of 10 bases. CDR1 is SGHRS, CDR2 YFSETQ, per germline. This clone was counted between two and nine times. The target antigen is unknown. The source material was PBMCs. The rearrangement joins TRBV5-1 to TRBJ2-1; D unclear. This receptor was obtained from a woman between 40 and 55 years old in good health. Some clones in this sample may be carry-over from other donors' samples. This CDR3 reads CASSWGGSEQFF. The CDR3 coding sequence is TGCGCCAGCAGCTGGGGTGGCTCTGAGCAGTTCTTC.